This T cell receptor beta chain was documented in a study of blood T cell repertoires in COVID-19. Overall study: Acute-phase and convalescent COVID-19 samples originated in the United States, Italy and Spain. T cells, B-cell-depleted T cells, or PBMCs supplied cDNA or gDNA.

The authors' processing: Cell counts per sample came from amplifying reference gene primers. Using immunoSEQ multiplex PCR, the repertoire was profiled, and TCRdb retains in-frame clones only, with some absent. V, J and clone size were drawn from that table, and D and trimming were deduced from the DNA. The data show around 240,000 clones, 65% to 90% seen once. The germline V gene encodes CDR1 LNHDA and CDR2 SQIVND (reference sequence). V lost 5 bases to trimming and J lost 3 bases, with 8 bases between them. The CDR3 contains 13 residues. The sequencing sample was made of peripheral blood. The receptor was isolated from a woman between 50 and 59 years old with acute or convalescent COVID-19. The chain is built from TRBV19 and TRBJ1-5; no clear D. This CDR3 is CASSLQTNQPQHF. The CDR3 DNA sequence: TGTGCCAGTAGTCTACAGACCAATCAGCCCCAGCATTTT.